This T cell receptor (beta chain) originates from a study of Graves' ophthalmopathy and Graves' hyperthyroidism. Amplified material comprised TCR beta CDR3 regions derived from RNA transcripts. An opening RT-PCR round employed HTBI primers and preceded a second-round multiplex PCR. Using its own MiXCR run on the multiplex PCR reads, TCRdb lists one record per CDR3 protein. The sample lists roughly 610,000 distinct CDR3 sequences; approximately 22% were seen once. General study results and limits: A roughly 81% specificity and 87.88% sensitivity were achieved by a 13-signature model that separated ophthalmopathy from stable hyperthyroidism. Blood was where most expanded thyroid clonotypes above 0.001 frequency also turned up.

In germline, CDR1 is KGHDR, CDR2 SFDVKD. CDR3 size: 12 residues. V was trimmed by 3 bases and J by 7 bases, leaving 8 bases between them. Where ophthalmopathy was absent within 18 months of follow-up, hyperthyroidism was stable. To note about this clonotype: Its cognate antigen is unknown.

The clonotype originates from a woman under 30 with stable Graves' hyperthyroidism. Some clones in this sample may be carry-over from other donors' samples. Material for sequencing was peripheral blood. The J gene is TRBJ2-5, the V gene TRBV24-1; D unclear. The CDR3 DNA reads TGTGCCACCAGTGATCCTCCGGGGACCCAGTACTTC. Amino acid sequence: CATSDPPGTQYF.